This T cell receptor (beta chain) is from a study of T-cell reconstitution after alpha-beta-depleted transplantation in children. This clonotype was seen ten or more times. Germline lookup yields CDR1 KGHDR and CDR2 SFDVKD. This CDR3 is 16 amino acids long. V lost 0 bases and J 3 bases, leaving 10 bases between the germline ends. Unique molecular identifiers were incorporated into the prepared TCRbeta library. TCRdb itself ran the PCR reads through MiXCR, one entry per CDR3 protein. Here the sample spans over 150,000 distinct CDR3 sequences, roughly 6.3% being singletons. This chain uses TRBV24-1 with TRBJ2-2; no clear D. The receptor comes from a girl younger than two with combined immunodeficiency, due to receive a stem cell transplant. The sequencing used PBMCs, collected before TCRalphabeta/CD19-depleted stem cell transplant. This CDR3 is CATSDLMVIYTGELFF. CDR3 in DNA: TGTGCCACCAGTGATTTGATGGTCATTTACACCGGGGAGCTGTTTTTT.